This record covers a single T cell receptor beta chain. Its target is unknown. CDR3 length: 15 amino acids. Germline lookup yields CDR1 SGHKS and CDR2 YYEKEE (reference sequence). Trimming took 4 bases from V and 1 from J, leaving 12 bases between them. Libraries were prepared by immunoSEQ multiplex PCR; TCRdb keeps only in-frame clonotypes and omits some of them. The sample holds approximately 2.5 million clones, approximately 90% seen once. The sample belongs to a study of shared clonotypes between healthy human individuals. Study observations and caveats: Among donors, clonotype sharing was expected to be affected by sequencing depth. Naive subsets, compared against memory subsets, generally had larger estimated richness values.

Negatively enriched CD4+ T cells were divided by CD45RA into naive and memory. The sequence came from a man between 18 and 29 years old in good health. The J gene is TRBJ1-3, the V gene TRBV5-5; D unclear. The sequenced sample consisted of naive CD4+ T cells sorted from blood. Specified subset: CD45RA+ positively selected. The chain's CDR3 is CASSLGSTSGNTIYF. The CDR3 coding sequence is TGTGCCAGCAGCCTTGGAAGCACGTCTGGAAACACCATATATTTT.